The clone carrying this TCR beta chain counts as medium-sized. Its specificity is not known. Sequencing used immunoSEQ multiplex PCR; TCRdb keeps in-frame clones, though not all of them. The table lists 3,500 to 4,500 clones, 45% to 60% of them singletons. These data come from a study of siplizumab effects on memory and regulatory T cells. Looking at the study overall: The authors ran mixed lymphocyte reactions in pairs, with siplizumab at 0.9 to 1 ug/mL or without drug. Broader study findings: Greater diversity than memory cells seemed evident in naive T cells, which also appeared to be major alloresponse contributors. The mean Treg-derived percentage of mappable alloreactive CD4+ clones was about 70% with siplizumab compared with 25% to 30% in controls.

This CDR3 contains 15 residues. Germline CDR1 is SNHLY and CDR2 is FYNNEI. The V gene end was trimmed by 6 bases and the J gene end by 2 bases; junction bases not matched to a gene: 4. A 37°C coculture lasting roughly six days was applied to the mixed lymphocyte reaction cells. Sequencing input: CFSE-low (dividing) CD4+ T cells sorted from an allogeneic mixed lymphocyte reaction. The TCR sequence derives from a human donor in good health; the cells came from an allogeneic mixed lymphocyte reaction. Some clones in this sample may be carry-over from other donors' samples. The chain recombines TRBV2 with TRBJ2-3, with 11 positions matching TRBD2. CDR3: CASRPLAGATDTQYF. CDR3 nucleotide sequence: TGTGCCAGCAGACCACTAGCGGGAGCCACAGATACGCAGTATTTT.